The present entry profiles one TCR beta chain with its context. The antigen is undetermined. This entry comes from a study of OX40 agonist ivuxolimab in advanced cancers. Study-level information: Checkpoint inhibitors had been given previously to 35% to 50% of patients.

Study-wide findings and caveats: Several nonresponders also turned out to have low normalized T-cell clonal expansion. No determination was made of the antigen specificity of the expanded peripheral T cells. Expanded clones tended on average to be more numerous among CD8+ T cells than CD4+.

Sequencing was performed with immunoSEQ multiplex PCR; in TCRdb, only in-frame clones are kept and a portion is missing. The table has over 45,000 clones, more than 65% seen once. The sample was CD4+ or CD8+ T cells sorted from blood, taken in a trial of the OX40 agonist ivuxolimab. This TCR was recovered from an adult with an advanced solid tumor such as melanoma, head and neck, liver or kidney cancer.

In nucleotides, the CDR3 is TGTGCCAGCAGCTCCCGAGGGACAGGGGGCGGGGGCACTGAAGCTTTCTTT. Translating it yields CASSSRGTGGGGTEAFF. The V gene is TRBV7-2, the J gene TRBJ1-1; TRBD1 matches at 12 bases. This CDR3 has 17 residues. Germline loops: CDR1 SGHTA, CDR2 FQGNSA. The V segment lost 4 bases and the J segment 4 bases; nucleotides outside the gene matches: 10.